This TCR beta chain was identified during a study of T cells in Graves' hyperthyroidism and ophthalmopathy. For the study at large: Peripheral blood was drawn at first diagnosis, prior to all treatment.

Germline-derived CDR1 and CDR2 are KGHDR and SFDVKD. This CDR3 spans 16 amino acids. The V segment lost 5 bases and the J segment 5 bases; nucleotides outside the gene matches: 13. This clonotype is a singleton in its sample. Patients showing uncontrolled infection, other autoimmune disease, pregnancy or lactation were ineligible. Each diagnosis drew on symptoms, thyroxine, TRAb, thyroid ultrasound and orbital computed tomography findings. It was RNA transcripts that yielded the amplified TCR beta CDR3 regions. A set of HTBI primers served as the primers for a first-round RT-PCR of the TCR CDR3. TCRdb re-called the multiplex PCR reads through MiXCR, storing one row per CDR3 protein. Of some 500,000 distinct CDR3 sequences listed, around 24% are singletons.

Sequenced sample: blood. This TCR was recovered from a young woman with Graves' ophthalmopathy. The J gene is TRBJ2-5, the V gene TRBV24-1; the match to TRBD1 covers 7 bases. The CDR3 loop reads CATSAWGQSERETQYF. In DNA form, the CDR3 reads TGTGCCACCAGTGCCTGGGGACAGTCGGAACGGGAGACCCAGTACTTC.